A selection of T cell receptor beta chains follows, all from one sample in a study of cytomegalovirus exposure and HLA in healthy donors. Assay: immunoSEQ multiplex PCR; the TCRdb copy retains only in-frame clones and omits some. The data contain 80,000 to 100,000 clones, about 80% of them singletons. Source material: PBMCs. Receptors originate from a human donor in good health. Both conserved end residues are part of each CDR3. Each record gives: CDR3 length, clone size, D gene, J gene, V gene, CDR3 protein, CDR3 DNA. The D gene is left open where the match is weak. Some rows have no size entry. The others give once, few or many, or a class for an expanded clone.

13,few,NA,TRBJ2-2,TRBV7-3,CASSKDSTGELFF,TGTGCCAGCAGCAAGGACAGCACCGGGGAGCTGTTTTTT
14,NA,NA,TRBJ2-7,TRBV13,CASSRAPGDYEQYF,TGTGCCAGCAGCCGCGCCCCGGGGGACTACGAGCAGTACTTC
13,NA,NA,TRBJ2-1,TRBV7-2,CASSVSRGNEQFF,TGTGCCAGCAGCGTTAGCAGGGGAAATGAGCAGTTCTTC
14,NA,NA,TRBJ2-1,TRBV6-4,CASSDSAGYNEQFF,TGTGCCAGCAGTGACTCGGCCGGGTACAATGAGCAGTTCTTC
15,NA,NA,TRBJ1-5,TRBV7-2,CASSLESGSNQPQHF,TGTGCCAGCAGCTTAGAATCGGGGAGCAATCAGCCCCAGCATTTT
15,NA,NA,TRBJ1-4,TRBV5-1,CASSRDFLGGEKLFF,TGCGCCAGCAGCAGGGACTTCCTTGGGGGTGAAAAACTGTTTTTT
15,NA,NA,TRBJ2-1,TRBV27,CASSLRGGQYNEQFF,TGTGCCAGCAGTTTAAGGGGGGGCCAATACAATGAGCAGTTCTTC
15,NA,NA,TRBJ1-1,TRBV2,CASSAPRAGSTEAFF,TGTGCCAGCAGTGCCCCCCGGGCGGGAAGCACTGAAGCTTTCTTT
16,NA,TRBD1,TRBJ1-5,TRBV9,CASSPDPGQGNQPQHF,TGTGCCAGCAGCCCTGATCCGGGACAGGGCAATCAGCCCCAGCATTTT
17,NA,NA,TRBJ2-3,TRBV5-1,CASRGASSQSGADTQYF,TGCGCCAGCAGGGGAGCTAGCTCCCAAAGTGGCGCAGATACGCAGTATTTT
16,few,TRBD1,TRBJ2-7,TRBV6-5,CASSFSNYRGSYEQYF,TGTGCCAGCAGTTTCTCAAATTACAGGGGCTCCTACGAGCAGTACTTC
16,NA,NA,TRBJ1-5,TRBV21-1,CASSKNGTGDAQPQHF,TGTGCCAGCAGCAAAAACGGGACAGGGGACGCTCAGCCCCAGCATTTT
15,NA,NA,TRBJ1-1,TRBV6-1,CASRTYLERGTEAFF,TGTGCCAGCAGGACCTACTTGGAACGCGGCACTGAAGCTTTCTTT
14,NA,NA,TRBJ1-3,TRBV7-3,CASSPAPGGNTIYF,TGTGCCAGCAGCCCCGCGCCAGGTGGAAACACCATATATTTT
16,NA,TRBD1,TRBJ1-5,TRBV15,CATSSRDRGPNQPQHF,TGTGCCACCAGCAGCCGGGACAGGGGCCCTAATCAGCCCCAGCATTTT
11,NA,NA,TRBJ2-7,TRBV2,CASIENYEQYF,TGTGCCAGCATCGAGAACTACGAGCAGTACTTC
14,NA,TRBD1,TRBJ2-2,TRBV28,CASRGQGKTGELFF,TGTGCCAGCAGAGGACAGGGGAAGACCGGGGAGCTGTTTTTT
17,NA,NA,TRBJ2-5,TRBV6-1,CASSVRPRQVRQETQYF,TGTGCCAGCAGTGTCCGGCCTAGACAGGTTAGGCAAGAGACCCAGTACTTC
16,NA,TRBD2,TRBJ2-5,TRBV11-3,CASSPGLAGGEETQYF,TGTGCCAGCAGCCCGGGACTAGCGGGAGGTGAAGAGACCCAGTACTTC
15,NA,TRBD1,TRBJ1-5,TRBV7-9,CASSLARGPNQPQHF,TGTGCCAGCAGCTTAGCCAGGGGGCCAAATCAGCCCCAGCATTTT
18,NA,TRBD1,TRBJ2-1,TRBV5-6,CASSLRVWGQPFDNEQFF,TGTGCCAGCAGCTTGAGGGTTTGGGGACAGCCGTTTGACAATGAGCAGTTCTTC
18,once,NA,TRBJ2-1,TRBV19,CASSMSPGLLSSYNEQFF,TGTGCCAGTAGTATGAGTCCGGGACTCCTGAGCTCCTACAATGAGCAGTTCTTC
16,NA,TRBD1,TRBJ1-5,TRBV27,CASSPDSTGYNQPQHF,TGTGCCAGCAGTCCCGATTCGACAGGGTATAATCAGCCCCAGCATTTT
15,NA,NA,TRBJ1-5,TRBV27,CASSPRLTSNQPQHF,TGTGCCAGCAGTCCTCGACTGACTAGCAATCAGCCCCAGCATTTT
13,NA,NA,TRBJ2-7,TRBV6-5,CASSSGRGYEQYF,TGTGCCAGCAGTTCTGGCAGGGGATACGAGCAGTACTTC
10,NA,NA,TRBJ1-1,TRBV7-9,CASSSNEAFF,TGTGCCAGCAGCTCTAATGAAGCTTTCTTT
14,NA,NA,TRBJ1-1,TRBV2,CASTGKGGVTEAFF,TGTGCCAGCACGGGTAAGGGAGGGGTCACTGAAGCTTTCTTT
13,few,NA,TRBJ1-1,TRBV14,CASSHFYNTEAFF,TGTGCCAGCAGCCATTTCTATAACACTGAAGCTTTCTTT
16,NA,NA,TRBJ1-3,TRBV25-1,CASSDHGRASGNTIYF,TGTGCCAGCAGTGACCACGGCAGGGCCTCTGGAAACACCATATATTTT
15,NA,NA,TRBJ2-1,TRBV27,CASSPLPSSYNEQFF,TGTGCCAGCAGTCCCCTCCCGTCCTCCTACAATGAGCAGTTCTTC
17,NA,NA,TRBJ2-2,TRBV21-1,CASSKEETSQVNGELFF,TGTGCCAGCAGCAAAGAAGAGACTAGCCAGGTAAACGGGGAGCTGTTTTTT
13,few,NA,TRBJ2-7,TRBV6-4,CASSRDGGYEQYF,TGTGCCAGCTCCAGGGACGGGGGATACGAGCAGTACTTC
15,NA,TRBD1,TRBJ1-5,TRBV2,CASILDRGDNQPQHF,TGTGCCAGCATCCTAGACAGGGGGGATAATCAGCCCCAGCATTTT
15,NA,TRBD1,TRBJ1-6,TRBV12-5,CASGGRTGGVSPLHF,TGTGCTAGTGGTGGAAGGACAGGGGGCGTTTCACCCCTCCACTTT
15,NA,TRBD2,TRBJ2-3,TRBV4-3,CASSRLAGGTDTQYF,TGCGCCAGCAGCCGATTAGCGGGGGGCACAGATACGCAGTATTTT
14,NA,NA,TRBJ2-1,TRBV5-4,CASSLGLETNEQFF,TGTGCCAGCAGCTTGGGCCTAGAAACAAATGAGCAGTTCTTC
13,NA,NA,TRBJ2-2,TRBV15,CATSRDPAGELFF,TGTGCCACCAGCAGAGATCCGGCCGGGGAGCTGTTTTTT
17,NA,TRBD1,TRBJ1-1,TRBV4-1,CASSQDFNTGGLGEAFF,TGCGCCAGCAGCCAAGATTTTAATACAGGGGGACTGGGTGAAGCTTTCTTT
13,few,TRBD1,TRBJ1-1,TRBV11-2,CAISTGLSTEAFF,TGTGCCATTTCGACAGGGCTGAGCACTGAAGCTTTCTTT
14,NA,TRBD2,TRBJ2-1,TRBV29-1,CTAPRSGGGNEQFF,TGCACCGCGCCAAGGTCGGGAGGGGGCAATGAGCAGTTCTTC
15,once,NA,TRBJ1-6,TRBV7-2,CASSLEPGSGSPLHF,TGTGCCAGCAGCTTAGAGCCAGGGTCTGGTTCACCCCTCCACTTT
13,once,NA,TRBJ1-2,TRBV2,CASSESRAWGYTF,TGTGCCAGCAGTGAGAGCAGGGCCTGGGGCTACACCTTC
15,NA,TRBD1,TRBJ1-1,TRBV4-2,CASSQGQGRDTEAFF,TGTGCCAGCAGCCAGGGACAGGGGAGGGACACTGAAGCTTTCTTT
14,NA,NA,TRBJ1-2,TRBV4-1,CASSQDDRGRGYTF,TGCGCCAGCAGCCAAGATGACCGGGGGAGAGGCTACACCTTC
17,NA,TRBD2,TRBJ2-3,TRBV7-2,CASSQPGLAGNTDTQYF,TGTGCCAGCAGCCAACCGGGACTAGCGGGGAACACAGATACGCAGTATTTT
18,NA,NA,TRBJ1-5,TRBV6-1,CASSEQGRGGYSNQPQHF,TGTGCCAGCAGTGAACAGGGCAGGGGAGGGTACAGCAATCAGCCCCAGCATTTT
17,few,NA,TRBJ1-3,TRBV4-1,CASSHGKTPYSGNTIYF,TGCGCCAGCAGCCACGGAAAGACACCTTACTCTGGAAACACCATATATTTT
15,NA,NA,TRBJ2-1,TRBV19,CASSIAQVTYNEQFF,TGTGCCAGTAGTATAGCACAGGTAACCTACAATGAGCAGTTCTTC
13,NA,TRBD1,TRBJ2-2,TRBV7-2,CASSDRVAGELFF,TGTGCCAGCAGCGACAGGGTAGCCGGGGAGCTGTTTTTT
15,NA,NA,TRBJ1-2,TRBV6-1,CASSEEGQGNYGYTF,TGTGCCAGCAGTGAAGAGGGGCAGGGAAACTATGGCTACACCTTC